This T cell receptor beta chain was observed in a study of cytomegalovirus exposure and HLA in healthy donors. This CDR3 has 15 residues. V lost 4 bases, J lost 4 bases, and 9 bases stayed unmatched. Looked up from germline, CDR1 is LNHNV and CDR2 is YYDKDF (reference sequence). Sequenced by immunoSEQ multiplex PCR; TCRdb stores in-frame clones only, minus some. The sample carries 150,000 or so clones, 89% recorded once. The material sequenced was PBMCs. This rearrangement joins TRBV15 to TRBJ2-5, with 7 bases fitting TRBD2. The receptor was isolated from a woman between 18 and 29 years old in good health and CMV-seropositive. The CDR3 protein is CATSNSGGLRETQYF. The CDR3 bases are TGTGCCACCAGCAACTCGGGGGGTCTTCGAGAGACCCAGTACTTC.